The 10 T cell receptor beta chains given below trace back to one sample, sequenced in a study of shared clonotypes between healthy human individuals. Sequencing used immunoSEQ multiplex PCR; TCRdb keeps in-frame clones, though not all of them. There are around 2,000,000 clones in the sample; approximately 95% occur only once, and 0.9% to 1.3% lies in the top ten. Naivety among CD8 cells was defined by CD45RO negativity and positive CCR7 selection, thereby excluding terminally differentiated effector memory CD45RA+ cells. The sequencing input was naive CD8+ T cells sorted from blood. The receptor source for this set is a man aged 18-30 years in good health.

This clone was picked up one time. This chain uses TRBV29-1 with TRBJ2-3; TRBD2 agrees at 9 bases. CDR3 length: 15 residues. From germline, CDR1 is SQVTM and CDR2 ANQGSEA. J gave up 2 bases and V 4 bases, and 7 bases lay outside the gene matches. The CDR3 is CSVGASGGLTDTQYF. The CDR3 DNA is TGCAGCGTTGGAGCGAGCGGGGGGCTCACAGATACGCAGTATTTT.

The chain is built from TRBV28 and TRBJ2-7; D may correspond to TRBD1 or TRBD2 (5 bases each). CDR3 length equals 15 residues. The germline gives CDR1 MDHEN, CDR2 SYDVKM. V shed 3 bases and J shed 0 bases, with 12 bases lying between them. The CDR3 nucleotides read TGTGCCAGCAGTTTGGGGGTCCCCAGCTCCTACGAGCAGTACTTC. It translates to CASSLGVPSSYEQYF. Supplemented by reference TRBV28 and TRBJ2-7, the full variable domain reads DVKVTQSSRYLVKRTGEKVFLECVQDMDHENMFWYRQDPGLGLRLIYFSYDVKMKEKGDIPEGYSVSREKKERFSLILESASTNQTSMYLCASSLGVPSSYEQYFGPGTRLTVT.

This clone was seen a single time. The rearrangement uses TRBV28 and TRBJ2-3; 10 nucleotides match TRBD1. The J segment lost 3 bases and the V segment lost 8 bases, leaving 5 bases of the junction unmatched. Germline V CDR1 and CDR2: MDHEN, SYDVKM. The length of the CDR3 is 14 residues. CDR3: CASGDRGLTDTQYF. The CDR3 nucleotides read TGTGCCAGCGGTGACAGGGGGCTGACAGATACGCAGTATTTT. Full variable domain (missing parts from reference TRBV28 and TRBJ2-3): DVKVTQSSRYLVKRTGEKVFLECVQDMDHENMFWYRQDPGLGLRLIYFSYDVKMKEKGDIPEGYSVSREKKERFSLILESASTNQTSMYLCASGDRGLTDTQYFGPGTRLTVL.

The chain has TRBV6-6 and TRBJ1-1; D possibly corresponds to TRBD1 (5 bases). V lost 2 bases and J lost 7, with 11 bases in between. Germline V lookup: CDR1 MNHNY, CDR2 SVGAGI (reference sequence). The CDR3 has 13 residues. CDR3 nucleotides: TGTGCCAGCAGTTACCATCAGGGAAATGAAGCTTTCTTT. It is translated as CASSYHQGNEAFF.

The rearrangement joins TRBV7-9 to TRBJ1-2; D may be TRBD1 (6 bases). CDR1 and CDR2 (germline): SEHNR, FQNEAQ (reference sequence). The ends were cut back, 5 bases at V and 1 base at J, with 17 bases in the middle. The CDR3 has 16 amino acids. Here the CDR3 reads CASSPPARDINYGYTF. CDR3 nucleotide sequence: TGTGCCAGCAGCCCCCCGGCCCGGGACATTAACTATGGCTACACCTTC.

Concerning this clone: Other DNA sequences in the sample encode the same CDR3. This sequence joins TRBV28 and TRBJ1-3; D not resolved. The V gene's germline CDR1 is MDHEN and CDR2 SYDVKM. The CDR3 totals 12 residues. The ends were cut back, 6 bases at V and 4 bases at J, with 7 bases in the middle. CDR3 sequence (DNA): TGTGCCAGCAGCCCAACCGGAAACACCATATATTTT. This encodes CASSPTGNTIYF.

This clone was counted a few times. The J gene is TRBJ1-5, the V gene TRBV2; D remains unclear. Germline V gene data show CDR1 as SNHLY and CDR2 as FYNNEI. The CDR3 is made up of 14 amino acids. The V end lost 2 bases, the J end lost 4 bases, and 9 bases lay between the germline ends. The CDR3 here is CASSEWSGNQPQHF. In DNA, the CDR3 is TGTGCCAGCAGTGAATGGTCGGGAAATCAGCCCCAGCATTTT.

The genes are TRBV6-1 and TRBJ1-2; 10 positions match TRBD1. The CDR3 extends over 14 amino acids. CDR1 and CDR2 from the germline V gene are MNHNS and SASEGT. The V gene end was trimmed by 6 bases and the J gene end by 6 bases; junction bases not matched to a gene: 7. DNA for the CDR3: TGTGCCAGCAGCCCGACAGGGGGCTTAAATGGCTACACCTTC. It is translated as CASSPTGGLNGYTF.

The chain is built from TRBV28 and TRBJ2-5, with 13 bases aligning to TRBD2. The J segment lost 1 base and the V segment lost 5 bases, leaving 7 bases of the junction unmatched. Germline values: CDR1 MDHEN, CDR2 SYDVKM. The CDR3 has 17 amino acids. CDR3: CASSTWTSGGIQETQYF. CDR3 bases: TGTGCCAGCAGTACCTGGACTAGCGGGGGAATCCAAGAGACCCAGTACTTC.

The chain employs TRBV19 and TRBJ2-1; TRBD2 is a possible D gene (5 bases). CDR1 is LNHDA and CDR2 is SQIVND in the germline V gene (reference sequence). Trimming removed 4 bases at V and 0 bases at J, with 16 bases between. The CDR3 sequence is 17 residues long. CDR3 DNA sequence: TGTGCCAGTAGTAAAACCGACTATGCCCCCTCCTACAATGAGCAGTTCTTC. This encodes CASSKTDYAPSYNEQFF.